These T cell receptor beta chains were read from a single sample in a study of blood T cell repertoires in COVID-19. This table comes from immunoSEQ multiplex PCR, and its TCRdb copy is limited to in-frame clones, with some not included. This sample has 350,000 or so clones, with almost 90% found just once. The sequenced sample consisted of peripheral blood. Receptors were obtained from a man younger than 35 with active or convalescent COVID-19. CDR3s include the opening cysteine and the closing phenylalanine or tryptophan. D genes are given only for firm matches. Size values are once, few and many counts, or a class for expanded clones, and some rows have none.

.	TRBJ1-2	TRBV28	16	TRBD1	CASSPLQGPPNYGYTF	TGTGCCAGCAGTCCTCTACAGGGGCCTCCTAACTATGGCTACACCTTC
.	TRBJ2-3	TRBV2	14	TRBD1	CASTPDRATDTQYF	TGTGCCAGCACGCCCGACAGGGCCACAGATACGCAGTATTTT
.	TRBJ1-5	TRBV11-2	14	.	CASSPSGGGQPQHF	TGTGCCAGCAGCCCTAGTGGGGGCGGACAGCCCCAGCATTTT
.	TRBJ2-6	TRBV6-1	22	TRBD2	CASSEHDLTGTSELSGANVLTF	TGTGCCAGCAGTGAACACGACCTCACCGGGACTAGCGAGTTGTCCGGGGCCAACGTCCTGACTTTC
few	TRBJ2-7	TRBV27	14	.	CASTAVGTGSEQYF	TGTGCCAGCACCGCGGTCGGGACTGGTTCCGAGCAGTACTTC
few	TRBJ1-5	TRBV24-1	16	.	CATSDGTGWDDQPQHF	TGTGCCACCAGTGATGGCACAGGGTGGGATGATCAGCCCCAGCATTTT
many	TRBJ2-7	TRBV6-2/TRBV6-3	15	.	CASSYFPGQPYEQYF	TGTGCCAGCAGTTACTTCCCAGGACAGCCCTACGAGCAGTACTTC
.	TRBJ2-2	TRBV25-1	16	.	CASSDSSLSVIGELFF	TGTGCCAGCAGTGACTCCTCACTGTCGGTCATTGGGGAGCTGTTTTTT
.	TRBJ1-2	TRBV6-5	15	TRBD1	CASTLRQGSYRGYTF	TGTGCCAGCACTCTGCGACAGGGATCATATCGTGGCTACACCTTC
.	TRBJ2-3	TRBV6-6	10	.	CATTHDTQYF	TGTGCCACTACCCATGATACGCAGTATTTT
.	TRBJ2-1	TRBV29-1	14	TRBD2	CSGSGTSPYNEQFF	TGCAGCGGCTCCGGGACTAGCCCCTACAATGAGCAGTTCTTC
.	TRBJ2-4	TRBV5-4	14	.	CASSSPGARNIQYF	TGTGCCAGCAGCTCCCCAGGGGCGCGTAACATTCAGTACTTC
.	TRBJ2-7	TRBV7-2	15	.	CASSPGLSGSYEQYF	TGTGCCAGCAGCCCCGGCCTCTCAGGGTCCTACGAGCAGTACTTC
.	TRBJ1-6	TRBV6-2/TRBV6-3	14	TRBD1	CASSRGQGGSPLHF	TGTGCCAGCAGTAGGGGACAGGGGGGCTCACCCCTCCACTTT
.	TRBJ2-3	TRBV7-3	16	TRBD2	CASSTRLAGGTDTQYF	TGTGCCAGCAGCACCCGACTAGCGGGGGGCACAGATACGCAGTATTTT
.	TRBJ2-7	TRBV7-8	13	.	CASSLTGYYEQYF	TGTGCCAGCAGCTTAACAGGGTACTACGAGCAGTACTTC
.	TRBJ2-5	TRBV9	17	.	CASSGGPGMWGQETQYF	TGTGCCAGCAGCGGCGGCCCAGGGATGTGGGGCCAAGAGACCCAGTACTTC